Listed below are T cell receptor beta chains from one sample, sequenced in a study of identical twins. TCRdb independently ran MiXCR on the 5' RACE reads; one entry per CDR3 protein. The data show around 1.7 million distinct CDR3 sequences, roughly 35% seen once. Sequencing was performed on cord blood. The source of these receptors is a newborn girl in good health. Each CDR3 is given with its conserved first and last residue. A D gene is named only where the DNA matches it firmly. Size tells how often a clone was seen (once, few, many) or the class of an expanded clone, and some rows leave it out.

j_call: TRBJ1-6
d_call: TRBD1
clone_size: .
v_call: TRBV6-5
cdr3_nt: TGTGCCAGCAGTTACTCTTACAGGGGAAGTTCACCCCTCCACTTT
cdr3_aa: CASSYSYRGSSPLHF

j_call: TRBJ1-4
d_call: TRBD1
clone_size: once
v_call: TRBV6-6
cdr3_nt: TGTGCCAGCAGTTATGCGGGACAGTCTAATGAAAAACTGTTTTTT
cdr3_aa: CASSYAGQSNEKLFF

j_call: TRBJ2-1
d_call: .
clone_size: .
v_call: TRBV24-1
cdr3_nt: TGTACCACCAGCGAATCCAGGGGAGGGAGCTCCTACAATGAGCAGTTCTTC
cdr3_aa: CTTSESRGGSSYNEQFF

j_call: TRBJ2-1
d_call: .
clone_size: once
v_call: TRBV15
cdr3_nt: TGTGCCACCAGCAGAGGGCCCCAGGGAAAGGACAATGAGCAGTTCTTC
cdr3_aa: CATSRGPQGKDNEQFF

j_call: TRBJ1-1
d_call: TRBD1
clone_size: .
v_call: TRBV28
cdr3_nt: TGTGCCAGCAGCCTTTCAGGGGGCGAGGCTGAAGCTTTCTTT
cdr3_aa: CASSLSGGEAEAFF

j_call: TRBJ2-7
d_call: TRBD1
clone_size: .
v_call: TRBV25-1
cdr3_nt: TGTGCCAGCAGAAATGGACAGGGATCCTACGAGCAGTACTTC
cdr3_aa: CASRNGQGSYEQYF

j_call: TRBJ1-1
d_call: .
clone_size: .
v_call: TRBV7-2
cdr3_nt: TGTGCCAGCAGCTTAGCGCTAATGTGGGGAAGGAACACTGAAGCTTTCTTT
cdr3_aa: CASSLALMWGRNTEAFF

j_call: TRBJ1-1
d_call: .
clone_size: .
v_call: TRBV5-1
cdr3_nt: TGCGCCAGCAGCTTGGTAGGGGGGCGCGGGAACACTGAAGCTTTCTTT
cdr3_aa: CASSLVGGRGNTEAFF

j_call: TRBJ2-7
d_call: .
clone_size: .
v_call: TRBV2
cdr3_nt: TGTGCCAGTCGGGCCTACCTTTACGAGCAGTACTTC
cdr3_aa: CASRAYLYEQYF

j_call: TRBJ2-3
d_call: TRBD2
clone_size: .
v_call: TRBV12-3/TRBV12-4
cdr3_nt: TGTGCCAGCAGTTGGGATAGCGGGAGTAGGACAGATACGCAGTATTTT
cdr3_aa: CASSWDSGSRTDTQYF

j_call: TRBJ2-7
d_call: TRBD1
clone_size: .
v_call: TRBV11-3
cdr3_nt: TGTGCCAGCAGCCCCGGACAGGGGTCGAGCAATGAGCAGTACTTC
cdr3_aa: CASSPGQGSSNEQYF

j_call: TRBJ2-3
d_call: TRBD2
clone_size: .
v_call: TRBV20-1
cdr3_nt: TGCAGTGCCCAAAGGACTAGCCGGAACACAGATACGCAGTATTTT
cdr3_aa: CSAQRTSRNTDTQYF

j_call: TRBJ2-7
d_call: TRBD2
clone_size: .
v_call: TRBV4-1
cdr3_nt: TGCGCCAGCAGCCAACCCGGGACTACCCCCTACTACGAGCAGTACTTC
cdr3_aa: CASSQPGTTPYYEQYF

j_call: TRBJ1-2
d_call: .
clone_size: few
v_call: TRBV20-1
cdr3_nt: TGCAGTGCTCCAACCCGACAGGTTTGGAACTATGGCTACACCTTC
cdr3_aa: CSAPTRQVWNYGYTF

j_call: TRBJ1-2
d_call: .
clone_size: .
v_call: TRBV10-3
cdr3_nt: TGTGCCATCAGTGGAGATGGCTACACCTTC
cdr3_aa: CAISGDGYTF

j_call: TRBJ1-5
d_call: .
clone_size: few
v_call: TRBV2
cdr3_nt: TGTGCCAGCAGTGAGAATTCGGGAAGGGATCAGCCCCAGCATTTT
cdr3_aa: CASSENSGRDQPQHF

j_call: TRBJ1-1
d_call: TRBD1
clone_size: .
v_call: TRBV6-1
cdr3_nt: TGTGCCAGCAGTGGACAGGGTGTAGTCACTGAAGCTTTCTTT
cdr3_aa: CASSGQGVVTEAFF

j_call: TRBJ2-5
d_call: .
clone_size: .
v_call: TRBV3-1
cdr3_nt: TGTGCCAGCAGCCAAGAACGCTTGAGGGGTGAGACCCAGTACTTC
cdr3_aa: CASSQERLRGETQYF

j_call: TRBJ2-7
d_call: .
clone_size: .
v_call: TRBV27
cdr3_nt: TGTGCCAGCAGTTTTGTGGGGTTGAACTACGAGCAGTACTTC
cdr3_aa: CASSFVGLNYEQYF

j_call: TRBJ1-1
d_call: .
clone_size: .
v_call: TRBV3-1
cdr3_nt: TGTGCCAGCAGCGTCAGGGGCGTCGCTGAAGCTTTCTTT
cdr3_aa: CASSVRGVAEAFF